This T cell receptor beta chain emerged from a study of siplizumab effects on memory and regulatory T cells (dated by TCRdb to about 2019). At the level of the whole study: The study looked at the effect of siplizumab, an anti-CD2 antibody, on alloreactive T-cell subsets in allogeneic mixed lymphocyte reactions made from human PBMCs.

The CDR3 runs 15 amino acids, cysteine and phenylalanine included. CDR3 DNA is the only sequence kept; it has 45 bases, read in frame from the first base. The junction shows trimming of 5 bases on V and 2 bases on J, and the gene matches do not reach 5 bases of it. CDR1 and CDR2, per the germline V gene (reference sequence), are SGHAT and FQDESV. Library creation used the immunoSEQ multiplex PCR assay. Roughly 100,000 TCR templates per sample were assayed by the deep sequencing platform. Genomic DNA extracted from sorted T cells was used for TCRbeta CDR3 sequencing. On the authors' methods: The R programming language was used for the clonal analysis of the TCRbeta CDR3 data. Alloreactive CD4+ and CD8+ clones were identified by comparing unstimulated samples to CFSE-low samples taken after the reaction. By matching sequences to the repertoires of sorted unstimulated Treg and non-Treg cells, each alloreactive CD4+ clone was assigned a regulatory or non-regulatory origin. TCRdb obtained this table from immuneACCESS and retained in-frame rearrangements with V and J assigned. These tables miss some clones; where compared with another copy, unresolved V genes account for less than half of the shortfall, and the remainder is unexplained. The V and J calls and clone size were taken over from that table, and D and trimming were inferred from the DNA. This sample lists tens of thousands of clones; more than 85% were detected once. The ten most abundant clones make up approximately 0.3% of the sample.

Remarks on this clone: The specificity of this receptor is unknown. Base-call qualities are not available, and no considerably larger clone is one nucleotide away.

What the authors observed across the whole study: The cumulative frequency of alloreactive sequences that could be traced back to unstimulated CD4+ memory T cells was significantly reduced by siplizumab. Compared with memory T cells, unstimulated naive T cells appeared more diverse, and naive cells seemed to make a substantial contribution to the alloresponse. A naive or memory phenotype could not be assigned to roughly 75-95% of proliferating CD4+ or CD8+ clones. Of the alloreactive CD4+ clones that could be mapped, the Treg-derived share averaged about 67% with siplizumab compared with under 35% in control reactions. No functional confirmation was obtained for the suppressive function of proliferating Tregs from siplizumab cultures. Because sequences at frequencies below about 10^-5 were poorly captured, only a minor fraction of alloreactive clones could be mapped back to unstimulated subsets.

Additional sequencing covered unstimulated subsets from a few donor pairs, namely CD8+ effector memory, CD4+ naive, CD8+ TEMRA, CD4+ memory and CD8+ naive. Sorted unstimulated T cells and proliferating T cells recovered from mixed lymphocyte reactions underwent TCRbeta CDR3 sequencing. Fresh whole blood from approximately ten HLA-typed healthy donors was used to isolate PBMCs. This TCR was recovered from a human donor in good health. The sample was naive CD8+ T cells sorted from blood. The sample's cell subset or site label is to be understood as: unstimulated naive T cells. This sequence uses TRBV11-1 and TRBJ2-7; 11 bases in the junction line up with TRBD1. The nucleotide sequence is TGTGCCAGCAGCCCCTCGGACAGGGGGCCCTACGAGCAGTACTTC. It translates to CASSPSDRGPYEQYF.